Described below is a single T cell receptor (beta chain) sequence and its context. No antigen is known for it. This entry is derived from a study of OX40 agonist ivuxolimab in advanced cancers. Study as a whole: Across the patients, intravenous ivuxolimab was delivered every 2 weeks at 0.01 to 10 mg/kg.

Broader study findings: Clonal expansion in partial responders at 0.1-3.0 mg/kg ranked among the lowest. Averaged across samples, CD8+ T cells carried more expanded clones than CD4+ did. There were also nonresponders showing low normalized T-cell clonal expansion.

Clones were read by immunoSEQ multiplex PCR, and TCRdb kept only the in-frame ones, dropping some. This table holds roughly 70,000 clones, approximately 87% found once. This CDR3 has 14 amino acids. The V end lost 3 bases, the J end lost 0 bases, and 9 bases lay between the germline ends. CDR1 and CDR2 from the germline V gene are SGHAT and FQNNGV. V usage is TRBV11-2 and J usage is TRBJ2-7; D gene uncertain. The receptor's source is an adult with an advanced solid tumor such as melanoma, head and neck, liver or kidney cancer. This material consisted of CD4+ or CD8+ T cells sorted from blood, taken in a trial of the OX40 agonist ivuxolimab. Written as DNA, the CDR3 is TGTGCCAGCAGCTTTGGGCTGTACTCCTACGAGCAGTACTTC. Encoded protein: CASSFGLYSYEQYF. Together with reference TRBV11-2 and TRBJ2-7, the CDR3 gives the full variable domain: EAGVAQSPRYKIIEKRQSVAFWCNPISGHATLYWYQQILGQGPKLLIQFQNNGVVDDSQLPKDRFSAERLKGVDSTLKIQPAKLEDSAVYLCASSFGLYSYEQYFGPGTRLTVT.